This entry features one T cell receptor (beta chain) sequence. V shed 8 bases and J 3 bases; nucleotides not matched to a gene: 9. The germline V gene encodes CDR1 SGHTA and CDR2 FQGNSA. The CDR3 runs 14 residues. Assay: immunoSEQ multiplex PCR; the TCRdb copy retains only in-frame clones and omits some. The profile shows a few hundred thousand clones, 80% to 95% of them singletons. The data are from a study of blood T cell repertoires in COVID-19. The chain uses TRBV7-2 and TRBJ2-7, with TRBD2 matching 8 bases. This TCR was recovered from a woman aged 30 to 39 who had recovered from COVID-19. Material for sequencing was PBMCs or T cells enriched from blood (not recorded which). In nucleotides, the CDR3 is TGTGCCAGCGGGAACGGTCTAGCGGGCTACGAGCAGTACTTC. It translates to CASGNGLAGYEQYF.